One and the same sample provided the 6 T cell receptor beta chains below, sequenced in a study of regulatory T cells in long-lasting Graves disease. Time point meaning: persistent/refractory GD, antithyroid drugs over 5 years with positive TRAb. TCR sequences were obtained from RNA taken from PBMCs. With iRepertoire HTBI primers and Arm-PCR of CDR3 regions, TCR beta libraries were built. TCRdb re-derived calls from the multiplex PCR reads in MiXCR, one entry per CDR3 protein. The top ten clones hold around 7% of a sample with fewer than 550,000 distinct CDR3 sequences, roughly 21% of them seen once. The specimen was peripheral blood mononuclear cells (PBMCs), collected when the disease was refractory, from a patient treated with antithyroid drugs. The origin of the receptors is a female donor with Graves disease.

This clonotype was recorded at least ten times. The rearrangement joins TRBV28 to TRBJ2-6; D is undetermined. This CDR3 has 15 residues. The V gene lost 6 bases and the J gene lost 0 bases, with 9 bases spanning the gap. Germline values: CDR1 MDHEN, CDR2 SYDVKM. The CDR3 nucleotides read TGTGCCAGCAGGTCAGATATCTCTGGGGCCAACGTCCTGACTTTC. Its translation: CASRSDISGANVLTF.

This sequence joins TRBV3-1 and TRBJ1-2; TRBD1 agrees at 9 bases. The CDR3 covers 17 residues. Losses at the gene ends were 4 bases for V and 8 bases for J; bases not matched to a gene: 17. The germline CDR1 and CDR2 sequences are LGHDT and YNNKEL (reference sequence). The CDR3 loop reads CASSPGTGRGVTQGYTF. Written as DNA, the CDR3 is TGTGCCAGCAGCCCCGGGACAGGGCGAGGTGTGACGCAAGGCTACACCTTC.

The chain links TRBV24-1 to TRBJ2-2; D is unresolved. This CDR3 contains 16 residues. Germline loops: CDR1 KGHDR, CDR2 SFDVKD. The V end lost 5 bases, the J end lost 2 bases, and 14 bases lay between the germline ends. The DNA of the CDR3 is TGTGCCACCAGTGCCCCGGGCCTCCAAAACACCGGGGAGCTGTTTTTT. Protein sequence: CATSAPGLQNTGELFF.

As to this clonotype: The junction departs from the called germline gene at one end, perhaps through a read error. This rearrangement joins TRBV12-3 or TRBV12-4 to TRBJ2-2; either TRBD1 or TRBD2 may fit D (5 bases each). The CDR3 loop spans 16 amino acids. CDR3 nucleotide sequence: TGTGCCAGCAGTTTAAGGAGCAGGGACCGCACCGGGGAGCCGTTTTTT. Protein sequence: CASSLRSRDRTGEPFF.

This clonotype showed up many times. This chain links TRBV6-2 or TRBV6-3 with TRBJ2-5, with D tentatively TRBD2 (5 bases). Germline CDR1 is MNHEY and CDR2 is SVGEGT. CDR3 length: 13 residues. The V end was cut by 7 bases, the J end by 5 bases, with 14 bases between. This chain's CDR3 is CASTPGVHETQYF. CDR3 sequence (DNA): TGTGCCAGCACCCCCGGGGTACATGAGACCCAGTACTTC.

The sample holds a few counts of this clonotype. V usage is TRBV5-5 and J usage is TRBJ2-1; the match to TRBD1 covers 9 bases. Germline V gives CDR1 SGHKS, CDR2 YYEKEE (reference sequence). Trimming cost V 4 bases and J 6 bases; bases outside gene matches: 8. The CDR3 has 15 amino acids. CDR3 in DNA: TGTGCCAGCAGCCCGCCGGGACAGGGTGTCAATGAGCAGTTCTTC. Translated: CASSPPGQGVNEQFF. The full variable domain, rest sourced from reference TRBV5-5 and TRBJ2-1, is DAGVTQSPTHLIKTRGQQVTLRCSPISGHKSVSWYQQVLGQGPQFIFQYYEKEERGRGNFPDRFSARQFPNYSSELNVNALLLGDSALYLCASSPPGQGVNEQFFGPGTRLTVL.